This TCR beta chain appears in the sequencing data of a study of cytomegalovirus exposure and HLA in healthy donors. As regards this clone: Antigen specificity is unknown.

The PCR had 60 Vbeta and 13 Jbeta primers. Profiling relied on immunoSEQ multiplex PCR, and the TCRdb table lists in-frame clones only, not all of them. Altogether under 200,000 clones are present, roughly 75% being singletons, with the ten largest covering roughly 7.8%. Trimming removed 6 bases from V and 6 bases from J; junction bases left unmatched: 7. Germline CDR1 reads MNHNS; CDR2 reads SASEGT. The CDR3 is 15 residues long. Study-wide results and limits: In a later analysis, at a false discovery rate of 0.05, over 15,000 TCR beta sequences matched HLA alleles. The authors later linked a missense DCLRE1C variant to TCR beta V- and J-gene trimming.

The clonotype was recovered from a woman in her thirties or forties in good health and CMV-seropositive. Sample: PBMCs. The chain carries TRBV6-1 and TRBJ2-3, with 12 bases matching TRBD2. CDR3 nucleotides: TGTGCCAGCAGCGATCTAGCGGGAGGGTTGGATACGCAGTATTTT. This gives the protein CASSDLAGGLDTQYF.